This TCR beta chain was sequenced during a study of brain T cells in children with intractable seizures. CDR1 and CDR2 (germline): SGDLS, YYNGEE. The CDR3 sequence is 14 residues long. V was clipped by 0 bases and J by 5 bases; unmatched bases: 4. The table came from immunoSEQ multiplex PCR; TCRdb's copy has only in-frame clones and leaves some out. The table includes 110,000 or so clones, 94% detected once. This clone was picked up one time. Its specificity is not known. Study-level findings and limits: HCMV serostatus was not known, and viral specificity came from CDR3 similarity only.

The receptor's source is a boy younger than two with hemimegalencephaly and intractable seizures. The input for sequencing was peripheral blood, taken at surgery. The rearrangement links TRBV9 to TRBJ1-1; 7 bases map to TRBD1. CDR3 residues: CASSVEGRGTEAFF. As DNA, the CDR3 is TGTGCCAGCAGCGTAGAGGGCAGGGGGACTGAAGCTTTCTTT.